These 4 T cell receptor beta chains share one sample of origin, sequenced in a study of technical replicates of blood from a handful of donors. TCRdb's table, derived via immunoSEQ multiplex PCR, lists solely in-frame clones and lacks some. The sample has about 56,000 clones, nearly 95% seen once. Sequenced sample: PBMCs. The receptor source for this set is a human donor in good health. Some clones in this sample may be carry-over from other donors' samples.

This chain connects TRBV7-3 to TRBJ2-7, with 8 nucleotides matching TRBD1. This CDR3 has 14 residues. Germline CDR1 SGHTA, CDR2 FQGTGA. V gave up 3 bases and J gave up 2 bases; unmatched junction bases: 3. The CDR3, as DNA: TGTGCCAGCAGCTTTGACAGGGGCCCCTACGAGCAGTACTTC. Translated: CASSFDRGPYEQYF.

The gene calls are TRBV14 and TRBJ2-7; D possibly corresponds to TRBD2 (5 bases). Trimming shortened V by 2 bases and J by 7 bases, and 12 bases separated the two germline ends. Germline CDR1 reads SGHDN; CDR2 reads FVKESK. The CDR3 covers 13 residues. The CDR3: CASSQSTSGEQYF. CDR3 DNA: TGTGCCAGCAGCCAAAGTACCTCGGGGGAGCAGTACTTC.

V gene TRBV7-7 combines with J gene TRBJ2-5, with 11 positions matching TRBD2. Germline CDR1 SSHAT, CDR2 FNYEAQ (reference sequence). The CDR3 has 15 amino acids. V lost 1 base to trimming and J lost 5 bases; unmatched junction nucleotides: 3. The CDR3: CASSLGSGGVETQYF. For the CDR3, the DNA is TGTGCCAGCAGCTTAGGTAGCGGGGGGGTCGAGACCCAGTACTTC.

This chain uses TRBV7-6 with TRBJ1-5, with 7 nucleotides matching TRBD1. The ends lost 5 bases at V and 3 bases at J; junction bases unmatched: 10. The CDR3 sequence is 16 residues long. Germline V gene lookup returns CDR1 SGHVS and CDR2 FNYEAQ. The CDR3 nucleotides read TGTGCCAGCAGCCCGCGGGCAGGGGGGAACAATCAGCCCCAGCATTTT. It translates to CASSPRAGGNNQPQHF.